The 17 T cell receptor beta chains below come from one sample, sequenced in a study of T cells in Graves' hyperthyroidism and ophthalmopathy. Using RNA transcripts as the source, TCR beta CDR3 regions were amplified. TCR CDR3 underwent first-round RT-PCR with the HTBI primer set. TCRdb re-analysed the multiplex PCR reads in MiXCR, keeping a single row per CDR3 protein. The table records around 600,000 distinct CDR3 sequences, 14% of them present only once. The specimen was blood. The origin of the receptors is a woman aged 18 to 35 with Graves' ophthalmopathy.

This clonotype was detected many times. V and J are TRBV27 and TRBJ2-1; TRBD1 aligns across 8 bases. J lost 7 bases, V lost 4 bases, and 3 bases had no gene match. Germline V CDR1 and CDR2: MNHEY, SMNVEV (reference sequence). The CDR3 length is 13 residues. CDR3 protein: CASSWTGLNEQFF. The CDR3 DNA sequence: TGTGCCAGCAGTTGGACAGGGCTGAATGAGCAGTTCTTC.

The J gene is TRBJ2-7, the V gene TRBV29-1, with TRBD2 identical over 7 bases. Germline V lookup: CDR1 SQVTM, CDR2 ANQGSEA. CDR3 size: 16 residues. The J segment lost 0 bases and the V segment lost 0 bases, leaving 8 bases of the junction unmatched. The CDR3 nucleotides read TGCAGCGTTGAAGATGCGGGGGAGACGAGCTCCTACGAGCAGTACTTC. Amino acids: CSVEDAGETSSYEQYF.

The chain uses TRBV6-1 and TRBJ1-4, with unresolved D. Germline CDR1 is MNHNS and CDR2 is SASEGT. V was pared by 10 bases and J by 5 bases, with 14 bases between. This CDR3 is 13 amino acids long. CDR3 in amino acids: CATHRGSNEKLFF. The CDR3 bases are TGTGCCACACACCGGGGTTCAAATGAAAAACTGTTTTTT.

The CDR3 loop is CATLRLAGRLGGYEQYF. DNA of the CDR3: TGCGCCACGTTAAGACTAGCGGGAAGGCTGGGGGGCTACGAGCAGTACTTC. This sequence joins TRBV10-1 and TRBJ2-7; 11 bases are a match to TRBD2. Trimming removed 10 bases from V and 3 bases from J; junction bases left unmatched: 17. CDR1 is WNHNN, CDR2 SYGVQD, per germline (reference sequence). There are 17 residues in the CDR3.

This clonotype has more than one count but fewer than ten. This chain's CDR3 is CASSNHIRGPNTGELFF. CDR3 nucleotides: TGTGCCAGCAGCAACCACATAAGAGGGCCGAACACCGGGGAGCTGTTTTTT. This chain joins TRBV9 and TRBJ2-2; a weak D match, TRBD2 (5 bases). The germline gives CDR1 SGDLS, CDR2 YYNGEE. Trimming stripped 4 bases from V and 0 bases from J, with 16 bases between. The CDR3 is 17 amino acids.

This clonotype was recorded many times. The chain combines TRBV5-8 with TRBJ2-7; D unclear. The V end lost 1 base, the J end lost 0 bases, and 5 bases lay between the germline ends. This CDR3 spans 13 amino acids. Per the germline V gene, CDR1 is SGHTS and CDR2 is YDEGEE. Written as DNA, the CDR3 is TGTGCCAGCAGCTTGTGGAACTCCTACGAGCAGTACTTC. Protein product: CASSLWNSYEQYF.

The CDR3 is CASSARTSGKETQYF. In nucleotides, the CDR3 is TGTGCCAGCAGCGCCCGGACTAGCGGAAAAGAGACCCAGTACTTC. V usage is TRBV9 and J usage is TRBJ2-5, with 10 bases fitting TRBD2. The V gene end was trimmed by 3 bases and the J gene end by 3 bases; junction bases not matched to a gene: 5. CDR3 length equals 15 residues. Germline V lookup: CDR1 SGDLS, CDR2 YYNGEE.

This clonotype was seen a few times. The V and J genes are TRBV5-1 and TRBJ1-1; 9 nucleotides line up with TRBD1. V gave up 3 bases and J gave up 4 bases; unmatched junction bases: 1. Germline-derived CDR1 and CDR2 are SGHRS and YFSETQ. This CDR3 is 13 amino acids long. For the CDR3, the DNA is TGCGCCAGCAGCTGGACAGGGGCCACTGAAGCTTTCTTT. Its translation is CASSWTGATEAFF.

This clonotype was counted at least ten times. The rearrangement uses TRBV24-1 and TRBJ2-2; TRBD2 aligns across 7 bases. The CDR3 is 13 residues long. V lost 9 bases, J lost 5 bases, and 5 bases stayed unmatched. Germline lookup yields CDR1 KGHDR and CDR2 SFDVKD. Written as DNA, the CDR3 is TGTGCCACCGCGGGAGTCGGGACCGGGGAGCTGTTTTTT. This encodes CATAGVGTGELFF.

This clonotype was observed a few times. The V and J genes are TRBV24-1 and TRBJ1-5; D gene uncertain. CDR3 size: 14 residues. Germline assignment: CDR1 KGHDR and CDR2 SFDVKD. V was shortened by 3 bases and J by 4 bases, with 9 bases between the two germline ends. The CDR3, as DNA: TGTGCCACCAGTGATGGGCCCGAAAATCAGCCCCAGCATTTT. Translation gives CATSDGPENQPQHF.

This clonotype was recorded many times. The J gene is TRBJ2-1, the V gene TRBV7-9; the D gene could be TRBD1 or TRBD2 (6 bases each). The CDR3 spans 13 residues. Germline assignment: CDR1 SEHNR and CDR2 FQNEAQ (reference sequence). Trimming stripped 4 bases from V and 10 bases from J, with 14 bases between. CDR3: CASSSTGGQEQFF. The CDR3 region has the DNA TGTGCCAGCAGCTCCACCGGGGGACAAGAGCAGTTCTTC.

V usage is TRBV2 and J usage is TRBJ2-2, with 12 bases that match TRBD2. The CDR3 extends over 15 amino acids. The V gene's germline CDR1 is SNHLY and CDR2 FYNNEI. Trimming removed 10 bases from V and 1 base from J; junction bases left unmatched: 4. The chain's CDR3 is CATLTSGRNTGELFF. The CDR3 DNA is TGTGCCACACTGACTAGCGGGAGGAACACCGGGGAGCTGTTTTTT. Full variable domain (rest looked up from reference TRBV2 and TRBJ2-2): EPEVTQTPSHQVTQMGQEVILRCVPISNHLYFYWYRQILGQKVEFLVSFYNNEISEKSEIFDDQFSVERPDGSNFTLKIRSTKLEDSAMYFCATLTSGRNTGELFFGEGSRLTVL.

This clonotype was observed many times. The gene calls are TRBV28 and TRBJ1-1; D unresolved. This CDR3 is built from 13 residues. V shed 5 bases and J shed 3 bases, with 10 bases lying between them. CDR1 is MDHEN and CDR2 is SYDVKM in the germline V gene. For the CDR3, the DNA is TGTGCCAGCAGTCCAAGACCCCACACTGAAGCTTTCTTT. Protein product: CASSPRPHTEAFF.

The chain combines TRBV7-9 with TRBJ1-1; TRBD1 agrees at 9 bases. This CDR3 is 22 amino acids long. With 5 bases clipped from V and 1 base from J, the junction kept 26 bases outside the gene matches. The V gene's germline CDR1 is SEHNR and CDR2 FQNEAQ (reference sequence). For the CDR3, the DNA is TGTGCCAGCAGCGCTAGAGCCCTTCCGGACAGGGGCCGTGTCGTGGGGAACACTGAAGCTTTCTTT. Encoded protein: CASSARALPDRGRVVGNTEAFF.

This clonotype was counted many times. This chain uses TRBV28 with TRBJ2-3; D gene ambiguous. From germline, CDR1 is MDHEN and CDR2 SYDVKM. This CDR3 is built from 13 residues. V gave up 5 bases and J gave up 2 bases, with 8 bases separating them. CDR3 bases: TGTGCCAGCAGTCCGACCACCACAGATACGCAGTATTTT. Its translation is CASSPTTTDTQYF.

Many counts were recorded for this clonotype. J is TRBJ2-7 and V is TRBV28, with 8 bases identical to TRBD1. There are 16 residues in the CDR3. The V gene end was trimmed by 2 bases and the J gene end by 2 bases; junction bases not matched to a gene: 8. Per the germline V gene, CDR1 is MDHEN and CDR2 is SYDVKM. CDR3 protein: CASSLPGGHMPYEQYF. The CDR3 nucleotides read TGTGCCAGCAGTTTACCAGGGGGCCATATGCCCTACGAGCAGTACTTC.

The rearrangement links TRBV19 to TRBJ2-3; 10 bases fit TRBD1. The CDR3 totals 16 residues. V dropped 4 bases and J dropped 2; count of bases not matched to a gene: 6. The germline V gene has CDR1 LNHDA and CDR2 SQIVND (reference sequence). The CDR3 sequence is CASSSMGQGTTDTQYF. CDR3 bases: TGTGCCAGTAGTAGTATGGGACAGGGGACCACAGATACGCAGTATTTT.